Listed here are 26 T cell receptor beta chains from one sample, sequenced in a study of blood T cell repertoires in COVID-19. Profiled with immunoSEQ multiplex PCR; TCRdb holds only in-frame clones, not every one. The sample contains under 140,000 clones, roughly four fifths of which appear only once. The sample consisted of peripheral blood. These receptors originate from a woman in her sixties or seventies with acute or convalescent COVID-19.

The chain uses TRBV4-3 and TRBJ1-2; D unclear. Germline values: CDR1 LGHNA, CDR2 YSLEER. Between the trimmed V and J ends, which lost 4 bases and 0 bases, there was a span of 15 bases. This CDR3 comprises 16 residues. The CDR3 DNA reads as TGCGCCAGCAGCCCTTCCAGCTCCGCGGCTAACTATGGCTACACCTTC. This codes for CASSPSSSAANYGYTF.

The rearrangement links TRBV9 to TRBJ1-2; a possible D gene is TRBD1 (6 bases). The CDR3 runs to 14 residues. Deletions cut 3 bases from V and 4 bases from J, with 13 bases between. CDR1 SGDLS and CDR2 YYNGEE come from the germline V gene. This CDR3 reads CASSATTGIYGYTF. CDR3 DNA: TGTGCCAGCAGCGCAACCACAGGGATCTATGGCTACACCTTC.

The V gene is TRBV4-3, the J gene TRBJ2-1, with TRBD2 identical over 12 bases. The CDR3 is made up of 13 amino acids. Per the germline V gene, CDR1 is LGHNA and CDR2 is YSLEER. J gave up 4 bases and V 9 bases, and 1 base lay outside the gene matches. The CDR3 loop is CASGLAGYNEQFF. DNA for the CDR3: TGCGCCAGTGGACTAGCGGGGTACAATGAGCAGTTCTTC.

This clone was seen just once. The rearrangement uses TRBV28 and TRBJ2-2, with TRBD1 matching over 8 bases. Germline trimming cut 2 bases from V and 6 bases from J; bases unmatched to any gene: 8. Germline CDR1 is MDHEN and CDR2 is SYDVKM. The CDR3 is 16 residues long. The CDR3 reads CASSLIVRGPSGELFF. The CDR3 DNA follows: TGTGCCAGCAGTTTAATCGTCAGGGGGCCTTCCGGGGAGCTGTTTTTT. Based on the CDR3 plus reference TRBV28 and TRBJ2-2, the full variable domain is DVKVTQSSRYLVKRTGEKVFLECVQDMDHENMFWYRQDPGLGLRLIYFSYDVKMKEKGDIPEGYSVSREKKERFSLILESASTNQTSMYLCASSLIVRGPSGELFFGEGSRLTVL.

This chain uses TRBV9 with TRBJ2-5, with D possibly TRBD2 on 6 matching bases. The CDR3 has 11 amino acids. Trimming removed 8 bases from V and 2 bases from J, with 7 bases in between. Germline loops: CDR1 SGDLS, CDR2 YYNGEE. CDR3: CASGTQETQYF. The DNA of the CDR3 is TGTGCCAGTGGGACTCAAGAGACCCAGTACTTC.

This clone was detected only a few times. V usage is TRBV11-2 and J usage is TRBJ1-3; 11 bases are shared with TRBD1. CDR3 length equals 13 residues. Germline V gene sequence: CDR1 SGHAT, CDR2 FQNNGV. Trimming at V came to 5 bases and at J to 7 bases, leaving 1 base not matched to a gene. The CDR3, as DNA: TGTGCCAGCAGCCGGGACAGGGGGAACACCATATATTTT. Translation: CASSRDRGNTIYF.

CDR3 sequence: CAISESGARASPLHF. The CDR3 DNA reads TGTGCCATCAGTGAGTCGGGGGCCAGGGCTTCACCCCTCCACTTT. This sequence joins TRBV10-3 and TRBJ1-6; weak D call: TRBD1 (6 bases). The germline V and J ends were trimmed by 0 bases and 9 bases, with 12 bases remaining between them. In germline, CDR1 is ENHRY, CDR2 SYGVKD. There are 15 residues in the CDR3.

V gene TRBV4-2 combines with J gene TRBJ2-1; 11 nucleotides align to TRBD2. The CDR3 is made up of 19 amino acids. With V trimmed by 1 base and J by 0 bases, 8 bases remained unmatched. Germline V CDR1 and CDR2: LGHNA, YNFKEQ. The CDR3 loop is CASSQGPSGGPSSYNEQFF. In DNA, the CDR3 is TGTGCCAGCAGCCAAGGTCCTAGCGGGGGGCCGAGCTCCTACAATGAGCAGTTCTTC.

The CDR3 DNA reads TGTGCCAGCAGCACGAGGACAGCCGGAAACACCATATATTTT. Translated: CASSTRTAGNTIYF. The rearrangement links TRBV7-6 to TRBJ1-3, with TRBD1 as a possible D gene (6 bases). V gave up 5 bases and J gave up 4 bases, with 12 bases separating them. This CDR3 spans 14 amino acids. Germline assignment: CDR1 SGHVS and CDR2 FNYEAQ.

The chain couples TRBV3-1 (or the pseudogene TRBV3-2) to TRBJ1-2, with D perhaps matching TRBD1 (6 bases). This CDR3 comprises 13 residues. Germline V gives CDR1 LGHDT, CDR2 YNNKEL (reference sequence). V was shortened by 2 bases and J by 8 bases, with 12 bases between the two germline ends. CDR3 bases: TGTGCCAGCAGCCAACAGGGGTGGGACGGCTACACCTTC. It encodes CASSQQGWDGYTF.

Here the CDR3 reads CSASPPATNEKLFF. The DNA of the CDR3 is TGCAGTGCTAGTCCGCCAGCAACTAATGAAAAACTGTTTTTT. The chain couples TRBV20-1 to TRBJ1-4; D ambiguous. The CDR3 length is 14 residues. Trimming took off 3 bases at V and 0 bases at J, with 8 bases between the two ends. CDR1 and CDR2 (germline): DFQATT, SNEGSKA (reference sequence).

The V call is TRBV7-9, the J call TRBJ1-1; 9 nucleotides align to TRBD1. Germline assignment: CDR1 SEHNR and CDR2 FQNEAQ (reference sequence). V lost 4 bases to trimming and J lost 10 bases; unmatched junction nucleotides: 13. This CDR3 region has 15 residues. The CDR3, as DNA: TGTGCCAGCAGCTCCATGAGAAACAGGGGGCGAGGAGCTTTCTTT. Translation gives CASSSMRNRGRGAFF.

The chain links TRBV5-1 to TRBJ1-3, with D maybe TRBD1 (6 bases). This CDR3 is 16 amino acids long. V shed 0 bases and J shed 0 bases, with 10 bases lying between them. Germline V CDR1 and CDR2: SGHRS, YFSETQ. The DNA of the CDR3 is TGCGCCAGCAGCTTGGACAGGGAGAGCTCTGGAAACACCATATATTTT. Its protein product is CASSLDRESSGNTIYF.

The chain employs TRBV14 and TRBJ2-7, with D unclear. CDR1 and CDR2 (germline): SGHDN, FVKESK. The CDR3 extends over 12 amino acids. V lost 2 bases and J 4 bases, leaving 6 bases between the germline ends. CDR3 in amino acids: CASSQLGYEQYF. In nucleotides, the CDR3 is TGTGCCAGCAGCCAACTAGGTTACGAGCAGTACTTC.

The chain uses TRBV4-2 and TRBJ2-7; no clear D gene. Germline V gives CDR1 LGHNA, CDR2 YNFKEQ. CDR3 length equals 12 residues. V was shortened by 1 base and J by 3 bases, with 4 bases between the two germline ends. The CDR3 loop is CASSQGHYEQYF. The DNA of the CDR3 is TGTGCCAGCAGCCAAGGGCACTACGAGCAGTACTTC.

This clone was observed once. The chain links TRBV12-5 to TRBJ2-3; 9 bases agree with TRBD1. CDR3 length: 17 amino acids. CDR1 is LGHNT, CDR2 FRNRAP, per germline. V was clipped by 2 bases and J by 4 bases; unmatched bases: 10. This CDR3 reads CASGLLQGTGMADTQYF. DNA for the CDR3: TGTGCTAGTGGTTTGTTACAGGGGACAGGGATGGCAGATACGCAGTATTTT.

The J gene is TRBJ1-2, the V gene TRBV15; 7 bases match TRBD1. This CDR3 region has 13 residues. Germline assignment: CDR1 LNHNV and CDR2 YYDKDF (reference sequence). V trimming: 2 bases; J trimming: 8 bases; junction bases outside the gene matches: 5. CDR3 in amino acids: CATSRLQGFGYTF. In nucleotides, the CDR3 is TGTGCCACCAGCAGACTACAGGGGTTCGGCTACACCTTC.

This clone has a single count. This rearrangement joins TRBV4-1 to TRBJ2-1; D unclear. The ends were cut back, 1 base at V and 5 bases at J, with 15 bases in the middle. Germline V gives CDR1 MGHRA, CDR2 YSYEKL. The CDR3 runs to 16 residues. The CDR3 DNA follows: TGCGCCAGCAGCCAAGCTATCGGCAGGAAGAACAATGAGCAGTTCTTC. It codes for CASSQAIGRKNNEQFF.

The V call is TRBV7-7, the J call TRBJ2-5; 9 bases align to TRBD2. Germline trimming cut 3 bases from V and 2 bases from J; bases unmatched to any gene: 10. Germline CDR1 SSHAT, CDR2 FNYEAQ (reference sequence). This CDR3 is 17 amino acids long. The CDR3 bases are TGTGCCAGCAGCTTGGGAAGAGCGGGGGGCCTACAAGAGACCCAGTACTTC. It is translated as CASSLGRAGGLQETQYF.

The rearrangement uses TRBV13 and TRBJ2-5, with D hard to call. The CDR3 extends over 14 amino acids. The germline gives CDR1 PRHDT, CDR2 FYEKMQ (reference sequence). Trimming removed 5 bases from V and 2 bases from J, with 12 bases in between. For the CDR3, the DNA is TGTGCCAGCAGCCCCTCACTTGAGCAAGAGACCCAGTACTTC. Protein product: CASSPSLEQETQYF.

The CDR3 region has the DNA TGTGCCAGCAGAGGGACAGGGGACCAGCCCCAGCATTTT. As protein: CASRGTGDQPQHF. V and J are TRBV2 and TRBJ1-5, with TRBD1 matching over 10 bases. Germline loops: CDR1 SNHLY, CDR2 FYNNEI. This CDR3 has 13 residues. Unmatched junction bases numbered 3, after V lost 6 bases and J lost 7 bases.

This CDR3 is CASSGTSGPYNEQFF. CDR3 nucleotides: TGTGCCAGCAGCGGGACTAGTGGGCCCTACAATGAGCAGTTCTTC. This chain joins TRBV13 and TRBJ2-1, with 8 bases matching TRBD2. CDR3 size: 15 residues. The ends lost 5 bases at V and 2 bases at J; junction bases unmatched: 5. Germline V gene sequence: CDR1 PRHDT, CDR2 FYEKMQ (reference sequence). Full variable domain (missing parts from reference TRBV13 and TRBJ2-1): AAGVIQSPRHLIKEKRETATLKCYPIPRHDTVYWYQQGPGQDPQFLISFYEKMQSDKGSIPDRFSAQQFSDYHSELNMSSLELGDSALYFCASSGTSGPYNEQFFGPGTRLTVL.

The chain couples TRBV9 to TRBJ2-3; D call uncertain. Germline CDR1 and CDR2: SGDLS and YYNGEE. The CDR3 runs to 12 residues. With 4 bases removed from V and 6 bases from J, the gap between germline ends came to 9 bases. In DNA, the CDR3 is TGTGCCAGCAGCCCGGAGACGGATACGCAGTATTTT. Amino acids: CASSPETDTQYF.

J is TRBJ1-5 and V is TRBV15; D may be TRBD1 (5 bases). CDR1 and CDR2 (germline): LNHNV, YYDKDF (reference sequence). The CDR3 has 14 amino acids. Trimming shortened V by 5 bases and J by 0 bases, and 8 bases separated the two germline ends. This CDR3 reads CATSSTASNQPQHF. Written as DNA, the CDR3 is TGTGCCACCAGCTCGACAGCTAGCAATCAGCCCCAGCATTTT.

The chain recombines TRBV14 with TRBJ2-1; tentative D call: TRBD1 (6 bases). The V end was cut by 4 bases, the J end by 6 bases, with 16 bases between. Germline CDR1 SGHDN, CDR2 FVKESK. The CDR3 totals 15 residues. CDR3 bases: TGTGCCAGCAGCCCGGCCAGACGGGACATCAATGAGCAGTTCTTC. Translating gives CASSPARRDINEQFF.

The chain links TRBV6-6 to TRBJ1-1, with D possibly being TRBD1 (6 bases). CDR1 MNHNY and CDR2 SVGAGI come from the germline V gene (reference sequence). V was clipped by 5 bases and J by 2 bases, with 12 bases between them. This CDR3 has 14 residues. The CDR3 region is CASSPYRVNTEAFF. The CDR3 region has the DNA TGTGCCAGCAGTCCCTACAGGGTTAACACTGAAGCTTTCTTT.